This T cell receptor beta chain was captured by sequencing in a study of T cells in Graves' hyperthyroidism and ophthalmopathy (dated by TCRdb to the late 2010s). With respect to the entire study: Peripheral blood samples were taken at the time of initial diagnosis, prior to any treatment. A discovery cohort of about 100 patients, roughly 45 with Graves' ophthalmopathy and approximately 55 with stable Graves' hyperthyroidism, was used to find distinguishing TCR V-J signatures. Prospective prediction of ophthalmopathy was tested in an independent validation cohort of 18 hyperthyroidism patients and 15 to 17 patients who later progressed to ophthalmopathy. For training and testing, the 100 or so patients in the discovery cohort were randomly divided in a 7:3 ratio. In addition, the study compared T-cell repertoires in thyroid tissue and in blood from roughly 6 Graves' hyperthyroidism patients. After sampling, hyperthyroidism patients received methimazole starting at 30 mg daily, and ophthalmopathy patients received high-dose intravenous methylprednisolone. The paper describes TCR Vbeta CDR3 sequencing of 135 peripheral blood samples, made up of 40 to 45 ophthalmopathy patients, approximately 73 hyperthyroidism patients and about 17 progressor patients. The research as a whole found: Sample size was not statistically predetermined, and investigators were not blinded to group allocation. Blood samples also contained most of the expanded thyroid clonotypes (frequency above 0.001), which suggests that blood repertoires may reflect thyroid immune responses. In validation, progression to ophthalmopathy was predicted by the model with 70.59% sensitivity and 72.22% specificity, a median of 6.5 months before onset. A model built on a 13 V-J signature distinguished ophthalmopathy from stable hyperthyroidism, reaching roughly 88% sensitivity and around 81% specificity in cross-validation and 80%/75% in testing.

The germline V gene sets CDR1 to SGHRS and CDR2 to YFSETQ. The V end loses 0 bases and the J end loses 7 bases, and a stretch of 22 bases separates them. The CDR3 contains 17 residues, cysteine and phenylalanine counted. The entry retains the CDR3 DNA only, 51 bases that are in frame from base 1. Stable Graves' hyperthyroidism was defined as the absence of progression to ophthalmopathy over 18 months of follow-up. Hyperthyroidism patients were newly diagnosed, had a disease duration of under 2 months, and were aged 18 to 65 years. Any patient with an uncontrolled infection, another autoimmune disease, pregnancy or lactation was excluded. Diagnoses were established on the basis of clinical symptoms, serum thyroxine and TRAb, thyroid ultrasound, and orbital computed tomography. Ficoll-Paque density gradient centrifugation was used to isolate PBMCs from around 10 ml of fresh peripheral blood. Trizol reagent was used to extract total RNA, and RNA quality was then checked on an Agilent 2100 Bioanalyzer.

To note about this clonotype: The antigen this receptor binds is unknown. No much larger clone is present one base from it, and per-base qualities are unavailable.

The TCR beta CDR3 regions were amplified from the RNA transcripts. For the first round of RT-PCR on the TCR CDR3, the HTBI primer set was used together with the Qiagen OneStep RT-PCR kit. Libraries were constructed in a second round of multiplex PCR, after which size selection and purification were carried out. Sequencing of the libraries was done on an Illumina HiSeq2000 using paired-end 100 bp reads. The paper's processing steps were these. SOAPnuke was used to process the raw data, with reads discarded if the reads contained adapters or uncalled bases, had a mean Phred below 15, or lacked an exact constant-primer or identifier match. High-quality paired reads were merged using COPE v1.2.5, and each unique nucleotide sequence was defined as a clonotype. MiTCR v1.1 was used to align clonotypes to the IMGT TRBV, TRBD and TRBJ reference segments. The analysis included only V-J combinations with a frequency above 0.0001, which together covered 99% to 99.2% of the repertoires. The TCS score was defined as F50 (clonal expansion) divided by E x V (chaos), with BLOSUM62-based TCRdist calculated between CDR3 peptides within each V-J. Welch's t-statistics and random forest reduced 500 to 550 V-J features to 10 to 15, which were used in a naive Bayes classifier (R e1071). TCRdb took the public reads, trimmed them with fastp at Q25, ran MiXCR for clone calling and kept in-frame beta chains. A single entry per CDR3 protein holds the most common genes and DNA from its merged rows. In this record, the V and J calls reflect TCRdb's handling and not the investigators' own analysis. This sample gives 300,000 to 400,000 distinct CDR3 sequences in total; approximately 13% of them show up just once. About 26% of the sample rests with the top ten.

The V gene is TRBV5-1 and the J gene is TRBJ1-2; the D gene is unclear. The sample taken for sequencing was blood. The sequence derives from a woman in her 30s with Graves' hyperthyroidism. The encoded CDR3 is CASSLESTAPSPGGYTF. The sequence in DNA is TGCGCCAGCAGCTTGGAGAGTACAGCTCCTTCGCCGGGTGGCTACACCTTC.